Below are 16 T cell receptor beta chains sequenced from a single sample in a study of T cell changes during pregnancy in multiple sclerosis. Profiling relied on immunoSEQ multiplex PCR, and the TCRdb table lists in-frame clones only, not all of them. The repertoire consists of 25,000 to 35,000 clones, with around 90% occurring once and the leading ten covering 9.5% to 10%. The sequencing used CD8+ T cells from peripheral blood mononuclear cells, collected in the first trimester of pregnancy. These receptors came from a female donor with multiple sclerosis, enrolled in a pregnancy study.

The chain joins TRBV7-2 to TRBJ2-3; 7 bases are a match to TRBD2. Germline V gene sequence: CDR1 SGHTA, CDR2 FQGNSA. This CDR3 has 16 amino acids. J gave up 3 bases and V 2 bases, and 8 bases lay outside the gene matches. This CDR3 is CASSLQWEGLTDTQYF. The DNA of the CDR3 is TGTGCCAGCAGCTTACAGTGGGAGGGCCTGACAGATACGCAGTATTTT.

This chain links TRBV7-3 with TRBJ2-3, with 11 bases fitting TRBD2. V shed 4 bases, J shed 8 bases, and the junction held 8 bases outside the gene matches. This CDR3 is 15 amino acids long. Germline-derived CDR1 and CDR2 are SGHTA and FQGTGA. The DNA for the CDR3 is TGTGCCAGCAGCTCCATAGCGGGGGGGCTTGGTACGCAGTATTTT. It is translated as CASSSIAGGLGTQYF. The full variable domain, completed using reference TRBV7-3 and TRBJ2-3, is GAGVSQTPSNKVTEKGKYVELRCDPISGHTALYWYRQSLGQGPEFLIYFQGTGAADDSGLPNDRFFAVRPEGSVSTLKIQRTERGDSAVYLCASSSIAGGLGTQYFGPGTRLTVL.

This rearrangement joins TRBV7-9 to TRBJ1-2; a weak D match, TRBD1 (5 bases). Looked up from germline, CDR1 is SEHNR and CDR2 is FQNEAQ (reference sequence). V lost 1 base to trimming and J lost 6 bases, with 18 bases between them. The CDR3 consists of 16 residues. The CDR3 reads CASSLGMEGMVDGYTF. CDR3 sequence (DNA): TGTGCCAGCAGCTTAGGAATGGAGGGGATGGTAGATGGCTACACCTTC.

CDR3 in amino acids: CASSGGLVLNNEQFF. The DNA of the CDR3 is TGTGCCAGCAGCGGGGGACTAGTCCTCAACAATGAGCAGTTCTTC. This sequence joins TRBV7-2 and TRBJ2-1; 8 positions agree with TRBD2. Germline V gene sequence: CDR1 SGHTA, CDR2 FQGNSA. With V trimmed by 5 bases and J by 5 bases, 8 bases remained unmatched. The CDR3 length is 15 residues. Complete variable domain (other parts from reference TRBV7-2 and TRBJ2-1): GAGVSQSPSNKVTEKGKDVELRCDPISGHTALYWYRQSLGQGLEFLIYFQGNSAPDKSGLPSDRFSAERTGGSVSTLTIQRTQQEDSAVYLCASSGGLVLNNEQFFGPGTRLTVL.

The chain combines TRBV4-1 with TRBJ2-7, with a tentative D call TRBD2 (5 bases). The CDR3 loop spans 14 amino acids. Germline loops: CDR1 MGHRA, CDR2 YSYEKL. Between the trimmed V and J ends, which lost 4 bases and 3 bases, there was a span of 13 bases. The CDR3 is CASSLSYGNYEQYF. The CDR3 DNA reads TGCGCCAGCAGCCTTAGCTACGGGAACTACGAGCAGTACTTC.

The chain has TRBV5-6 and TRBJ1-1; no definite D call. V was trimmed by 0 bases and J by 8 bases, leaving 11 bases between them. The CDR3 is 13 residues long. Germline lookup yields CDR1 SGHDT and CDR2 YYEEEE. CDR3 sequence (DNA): TGTGCCAGCAGCTTGGGGGCAGGCACCGAAGCTTTCTTT. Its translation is CASSLGAGTEAFF.

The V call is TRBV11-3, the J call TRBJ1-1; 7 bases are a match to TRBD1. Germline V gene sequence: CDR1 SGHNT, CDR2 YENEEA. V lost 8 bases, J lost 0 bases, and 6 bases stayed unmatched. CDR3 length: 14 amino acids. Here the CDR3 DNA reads TGTGCCAGCTCCAAGACAGGGCTGAACACTGAAGCTTTCTTT. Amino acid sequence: CASSKTGLNTEAFF.

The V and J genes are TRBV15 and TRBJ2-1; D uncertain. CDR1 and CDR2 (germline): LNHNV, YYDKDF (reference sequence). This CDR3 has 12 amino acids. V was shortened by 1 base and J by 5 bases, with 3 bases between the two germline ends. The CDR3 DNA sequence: TGTGCCACCAGCAGAGCAGACAATGAGCAGTTCTTC. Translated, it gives CATSRADNEQFF.

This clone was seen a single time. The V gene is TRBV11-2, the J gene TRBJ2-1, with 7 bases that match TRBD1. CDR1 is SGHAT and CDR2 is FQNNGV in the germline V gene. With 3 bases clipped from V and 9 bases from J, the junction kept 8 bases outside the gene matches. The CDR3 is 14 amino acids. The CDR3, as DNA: TGTGCCAGCAGCTTTTTCCAGGGGGAGCTTGAGCAGTTCTTC. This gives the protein CASSFFQGELEQFF.

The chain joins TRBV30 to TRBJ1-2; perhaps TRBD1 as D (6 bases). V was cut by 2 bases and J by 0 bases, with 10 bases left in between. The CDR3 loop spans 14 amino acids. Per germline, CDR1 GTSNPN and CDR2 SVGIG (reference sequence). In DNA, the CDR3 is TGTGCCTGGAGTTGGGGGGGCTCTAACTATGGCTACACCTTC. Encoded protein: CAWSWGGSNYGYTF.

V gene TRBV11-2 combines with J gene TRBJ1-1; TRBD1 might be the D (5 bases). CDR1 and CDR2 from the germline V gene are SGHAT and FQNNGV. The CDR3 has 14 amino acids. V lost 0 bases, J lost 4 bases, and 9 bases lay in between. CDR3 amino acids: CASSLEQGSTEAFF. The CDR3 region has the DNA TGTGCCAGCAGCTTAGAGCAGGGTTCCACTGAAGCTTTCTTT.

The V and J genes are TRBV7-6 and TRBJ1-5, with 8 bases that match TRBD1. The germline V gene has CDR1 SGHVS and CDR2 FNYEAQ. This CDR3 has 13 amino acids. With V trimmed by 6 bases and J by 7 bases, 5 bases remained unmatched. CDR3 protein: CASSSGGVQPQHF. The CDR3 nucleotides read TGTGCCAGCAGTTCAGGGGGCGTCCAGCCCCAGCATTTT.

CDR3 region: CATSVERGDNEQFF. The CDR3 region has the DNA TGTGCCACTTCCGTGGAACGGGGTGACAATGAGCAGTTCTTC. The chain carries TRBV6-5 and TRBJ2-1, with D possibly being TRBD2 (5 bases). The CDR3 runs to 14 residues. Trimming took off 10 bases at V and 5 bases at J, with 18 bases between the two ends. The germline V gene has CDR1 MNHEY and CDR2 SVGAGI.

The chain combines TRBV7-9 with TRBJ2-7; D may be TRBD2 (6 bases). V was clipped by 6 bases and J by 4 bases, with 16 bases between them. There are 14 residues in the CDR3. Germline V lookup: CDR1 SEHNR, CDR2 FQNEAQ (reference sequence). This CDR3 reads CASRPGTGTYEQYF. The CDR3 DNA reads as TGTGCCAGCAGGCCCGGGACTGGAACATACGAGCAGTACTTC. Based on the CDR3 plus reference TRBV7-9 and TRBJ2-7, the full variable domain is DTGVSQNPRHKITKRGQNVTFRCDPISEHNRLYWYRQTLGQGPEFLTYFQNEAQLEKSRLLSDRFSAERPKGSFSTLEIQRTEQGDSAMYLCASRPGTGTYEQYFGPGTRLTVT.

The CDR3: CASSLDTIGVLTEQYF. As DNA, the CDR3 is TGCGCCAGCAGCTTGGATACGATAGGGGTCCTGACTGAGCAGTACTTC. This chain joins TRBV5-1 and TRBJ2-7; weak D call: TRBD1 (5 bases). The V end lost 0 bases, the J end lost 7 bases, and 20 bases lay between the germline ends. CDR1 and CDR2 from the germline V gene are SGHRS and YFSETQ. CDR3 size: 16 residues.

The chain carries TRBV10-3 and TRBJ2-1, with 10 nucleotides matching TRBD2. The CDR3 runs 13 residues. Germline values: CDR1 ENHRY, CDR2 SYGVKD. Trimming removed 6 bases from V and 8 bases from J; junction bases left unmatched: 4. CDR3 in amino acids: CAIRTSGEDEQFF. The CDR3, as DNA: TGTGCCATCAGAACTAGCGGGGAAGATGAGCAGTTCTTC.